The present T cell receptor (beta chain) was sequenced within a study of PD-1 blockade in classical Hodgkin lymphoma. On the study more broadly: The nivolumab dose that patients received was 3 mg/kg, given intravenously every 2 weeks. Whole-study results and caveats: CD4+ TCR diversity rose significantly by C4D1, and CD8+ TCR diversity did not. Complete responders started with a diversity level that resembled newly diagnosed patients at baseline.

V was clipped by 0 bases and J by 0 bases, with 8 bases between them. This CDR3 has 15 residues. CDR1 is LGHNA and CDR2 is YSLEER in the germline V gene. The method was immunoSEQ multiplex PCR; TCRdb's version includes in-frame clones alone and lacks a portion of them. Of about 23,000 clones in the sample, 71% were seen once. Turning to this clone: Its specificity is not known.

All trial patients relapsed after autologous stem cell transplantation. The sequencing used peripheral blood mononuclear cells (PBMCs), collected at baseline. This clonotype was obtained from a human donor with classical Hodgkin lymphoma. This rearrangement joins TRBV4-3 to TRBJ1-2, with D unresolved. The chain's CDR3 is CASSQDPGTNYGYTF. The CDR3 region has the DNA TGCGCCAGCAGCCAAGACCCAGGAACTAACTATGGCTACACCTTC.